The entry below describes one TCR beta chain. Trimming removed 3 bases at V and 4 bases at J, with 19 bases between. CDR1 is SGDLS, CDR2 YYNGEE, per germline. The CDR3 extends over 17 amino acids. The data were taken from a study of blood T cell repertoires in COVID-19. The assay was immunoSEQ multiplex PCR, and TCRdb's table has in-frame clones only and misses some. The table has roughly 25,000 clones, about nine tenths seen once. The sample was peripheral blood. The chain joins TRBV9 to TRBJ2-2; TRBD1 might be the D (6 bases). The TCR was taken from a human donor in a cohort sampled during active COVID-19. The CDR3 is CASSALWGRASTGELFF. The CDR3 bases are TGTGCCAGCAGCGCCCTTTGGGGGCGGGCGAGCACCGGGGAGCTGTTTTTT.